This T cell receptor beta chain was retrieved from a study of monozygotic twins with inflammatory bowel disease. TCRdb reprocessed the 5' RACE reads; each CDR3 protein has one entry and no DNA is given. The table for this sample gives around 410,000 distinct CDR3 sequences. The CDR3 loop spans 16 amino acids. Germline CDR1 reads SGHTA; CDR2 reads FQGTGA. The genes are TRBV7-3 and TRBJ2-3; lacking DNA, the TRBD2 call made by TCRdb goes unchecked. The TCR comes from a human donor with ulcerative colitis or Crohn's disease, or a healthy co-twin of an affected twin (not recorded which). Sequencing input: blood. The CDR3 spells CASSLGLASRTDTQYF.